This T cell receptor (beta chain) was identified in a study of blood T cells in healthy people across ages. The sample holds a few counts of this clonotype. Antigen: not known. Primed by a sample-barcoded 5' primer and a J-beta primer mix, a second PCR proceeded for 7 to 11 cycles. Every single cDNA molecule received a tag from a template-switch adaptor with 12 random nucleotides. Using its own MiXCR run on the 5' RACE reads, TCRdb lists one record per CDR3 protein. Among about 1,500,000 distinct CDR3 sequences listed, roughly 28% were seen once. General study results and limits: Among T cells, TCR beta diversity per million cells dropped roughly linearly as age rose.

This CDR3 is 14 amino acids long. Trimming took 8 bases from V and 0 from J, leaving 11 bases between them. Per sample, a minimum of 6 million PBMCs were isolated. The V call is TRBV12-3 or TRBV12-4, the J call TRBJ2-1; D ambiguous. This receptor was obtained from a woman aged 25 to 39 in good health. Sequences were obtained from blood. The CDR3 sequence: CASRFEGSYNEQFF. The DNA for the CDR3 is TGTGCCAGCCGCTTCGAAGGCTCCTACAATGAGCAGTTCTTC.